This TCR beta chain was profiled in a study of identical twins. Study results and caveats: Abundant cord blood beta clonotypes carried fewer insertions; memory repertoires showed none.

TCRdb passed the 5' RACE reads through MiXCR, listing each CDR3 protein once. The sample holds a few hundred thousand distinct CDR3 sequences; over 9% are singletons and the top ten take 7.2%. On this clonotype itself: Its antigen remains unidentified.

V lost 4 bases to trimming and J lost 5 bases; unmatched junction nucleotides: 14. Germline values: CDR1 MNHEY, CDR2 SVGAGI. The CDR3 has 17 residues. The same sample was also studied in work on yellow fever vaccine responses in identical twins. That paper adds: Among the twins, the vaccine T cell response reportedly seemed partly convergent and partly personalized.

Sequenced input: CD8+ T cells sorted from blood. The receptor was derived from a woman aged 18-30 years in good health. V and J are TRBV6-5 and TRBJ2-5; 9 nucleotides agree with TRBD1. The CDR3 bases are TGTGCCAGCAGTTCCTCCGGGACAGGGCCGGTTTGGGAGACCCAGTACTTC. Residues: CASSSSGTGPVWETQYF.